The clone carrying this T cell receptor (beta chain) was counted ten times or more. What it binds is unknown. 5'RACE template switching added a universal primer site and UMIs to TCR cDNA. TCRdb re-analysed the 5' RACE reads in MiXCR, keeping a single row per CDR3 protein. This repertoire shows around 400,000 distinct CDR3 sequences, 9.5% to 13% found once; its top ten account for roughly 18%. The sample originates from a study of T cells after yellow fever vaccination. About the research overall: The authors prepared low-cell-number fractions using SMART-Seq v4 Ultra Low Input.

The study, taken as a whole, reports: Re-detected after boosting: most primary clones, 96% of CD4 and 80% to 90% of CD8. CD4 and CD8 compartments shared a small share of clonotypes.

The V and J ends lost 5 bases and 0 bases respectively, with 10 bases between them. The CDR3 loop spans 14 amino acids. This TCR derives from a man between 18 and 35 years old who received the YFV17D yellow fever vaccine. The chain couples TRBV12-3 or TRBV12-4 to TRBJ1-1; D unclear. Source: PBMCs, taken on the day of the first yellow fever vaccination. The CDR3 loop reads CASSPQPLNTEAFF. The CDR3 DNA is TGTGCCAGCAGTCCGCAACCTTTGAACACTGAAGCTTTCTTT.